Listed here are 9 T cell receptor beta chains from one sample, sequenced in a study of metastatic and nonmetastatic thyroid tumors. TCRdb re-called clones from the PCR reads using MiXCR. Of about 10,000 clones detected, 10% to 15% appear once; the ten largest clones hold roughly 13%. Before thyroid surgery, none of the patients had received any treatment. Sequencing was carried out using blood. The receptor source for this set is a female donor with papillary thyroid cancer or a benign thyroid nodule (not recorded which). Some clones in this sample may be carry-over from other donors' samples.

This clone was detected ten times or more. The chain links TRBV10-1 to TRBJ1-6, with 10 bases lining up with TRBD1. Germline CDR1 is WNHNN and CDR2 is SYGVQD (reference sequence). This CDR3 region has 15 residues. J was trimmed by 10 bases and V by 7 bases; bases with no gene match: 10. The CDR3 nucleotides read TGCGCCAGCACCGCGGACAGGGGGAATGACTCACCCCTCCACTTT. Translating gives CASTADRGNDSPLHF.

This clone showed up many times. The gene calls are TRBV7-9 and TRBJ2-5; D not resolved. This CDR3 is 13 amino acids long. V shed 0 bases and J shed 5 bases, with 7 bases lying between them. CDR1 and CDR2 from the germline V gene are SEHNR and FQNEAQ (reference sequence). The CDR3 coding sequence is TGTGCCAGCAGCTTAGCACAGTCTGAGACCCAGTACTTC. Translating it yields CASSLAQSETQYF. Filled out from reference TRBV7-9 and TRBJ2-5, the complete variable domain reads DTGVSQNPRHKITKRGQNVTFRCDPISEHNRLYWYRQTLGQGPEFLTYFQNEAQLEKSRLLSDRFSAERPKGSFSTLEIQRTEQGDSAMYLCASSLAQSETQYFGPGTRLLVL.

Ten or more counts support this clone. V and J are TRBV20-1 and TRBJ1-5, with TRBD1 matching over 7 bases. Per the germline V gene, CDR1 is DFQATT and CDR2 is SNEGSKA (reference sequence). The CDR3 sequence is 17 residues long. V gave up 6 bases and J gave up 2 bases; unmatched junction bases: 16. In DNA, the CDR3 is TGCAGTGCAACCCCGCTCCTACAGGGGACTCGCAATCAGCCCCAGCATTTT. It yields the protein CSATPLLQGTRNQPQHF.

This clone was picked up many times. Mismatch with germline at one junction end may stem from a read error. The rearrangement uses TRBV5-1 and TRBJ1-5, with 12 bases matching TRBD1. From germline, CDR1 is SGHRS and CDR2 YFSETQ. The length of the CDR3 is 15 residues. This CDR3 is CATSGDRGRRQPQHF. In DNA, the CDR3 is TGCGCCACCAGCGGGGACAGGGGGCGGCGGCAGCCCCAGCATTTT.

Relative to its sample, this clone is medium-sized. The chain uses TRBV6-1 and TRBJ2-5; D uncertain. This CDR3 is built from 14 residues. Trimming cost V 3 bases and J 1 base, with 9 bases left between them. Germline values: CDR1 MNHNS, CDR2 SASEGT. The chain's CDR3 is CASSEWGAQETQYF. The DNA of the CDR3 is TGTGCCAGCAGTGAGTGGGGTGCCCAAGAGACCCAGTACTTC.

Ten or more counts support this clone. V gene TRBV20-1 combines with J gene TRBJ2-1; D possibly corresponds to TRBD2 (6 bases). The V gene lost 6 bases and the J gene lost 4 bases, with 19 bases spanning the gap. This CDR3 has 15 amino acids. Germline values: CDR1 DFQATT, CDR2 SNEGSKA (reference sequence). The CDR3 region has the DNA TGCAGTGCCAGCCCTGGGACTTTGCTATACAATGAGCAGTTCTTC. Residues: CSASPGTLLYNEQFF.

Worth noting for this clone: Since a much larger clone is just one base distant, this may be a read error. Other nucleotide sequences in the sample specify the same CDR3. The CDR3 coding sequence is TGTGCCTGGATGTGGGGGGGGACTGAAGCCTTCTTT. It codes for CAWMWGGTEAFF. The chain couples TRBV30 to TRBJ1-1; possible D gene TRBD1, 5 bases. CDR3 length: 12 residues. Germline CDR1 is GTSNPN and CDR2 is SVGIG (reference sequence).

This clone has ten or more counts. This rearrangement joins TRBV7-9 to TRBJ1-2, with 8 positions matching TRBD1. Germline assignment: CDR1 SEHNR and CDR2 FQNEAQ (reference sequence). This CDR3 spans 12 amino acids. Unmatched junction bases numbered 2, after V lost 3 bases and J lost 8 bases. This CDR3 is CASSFDRGGYTF. Written as DNA, the CDR3 is TGTGCCAGCAGCTTTGACAGGGGAGGCTACACCTTC.

This clone has a count of ten or more. The J gene is TRBJ2-1, the V gene TRBV10-2; TRBD2 agrees at 10 bases. Germline assignment: CDR1 WSHSY and CDR2 SAAADI. The CDR3 has 16 amino acids. J gave up 5 bases and V 2 bases, and 6 bases lay outside the gene matches. The CDR3 coding sequence is TGCGCCAGCAGTGAGACTAGCGGGAAAACCCACAATGAGCAGTTCTTC. It codes for CASSETSGKTHNEQFF.